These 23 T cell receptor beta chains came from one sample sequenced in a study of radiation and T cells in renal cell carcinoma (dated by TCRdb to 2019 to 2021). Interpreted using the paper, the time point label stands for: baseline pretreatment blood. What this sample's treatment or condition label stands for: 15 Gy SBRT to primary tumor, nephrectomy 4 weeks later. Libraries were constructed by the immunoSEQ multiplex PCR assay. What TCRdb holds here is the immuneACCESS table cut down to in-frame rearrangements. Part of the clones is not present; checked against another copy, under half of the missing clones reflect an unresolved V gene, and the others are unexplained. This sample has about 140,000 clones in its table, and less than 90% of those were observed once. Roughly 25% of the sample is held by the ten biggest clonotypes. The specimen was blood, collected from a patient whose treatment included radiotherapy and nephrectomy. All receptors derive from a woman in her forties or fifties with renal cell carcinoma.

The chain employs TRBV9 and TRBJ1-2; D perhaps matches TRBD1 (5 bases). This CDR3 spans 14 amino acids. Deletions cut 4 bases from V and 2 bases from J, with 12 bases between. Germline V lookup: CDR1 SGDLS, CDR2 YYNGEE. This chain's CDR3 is CASSPDGGNYGYTF. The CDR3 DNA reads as TGTGCCAGCAGCCCCGACGGGGGAAACTATGGCTACACCTTC.

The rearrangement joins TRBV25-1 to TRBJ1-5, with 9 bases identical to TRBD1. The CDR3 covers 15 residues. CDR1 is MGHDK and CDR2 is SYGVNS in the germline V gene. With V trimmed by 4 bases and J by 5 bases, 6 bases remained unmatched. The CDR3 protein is CASSGAGTGYQPQHF. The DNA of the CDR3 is TGTGCCAGCAGTGGCGCCGGGACAGGGTATCAGCCCCAGCATTTT.

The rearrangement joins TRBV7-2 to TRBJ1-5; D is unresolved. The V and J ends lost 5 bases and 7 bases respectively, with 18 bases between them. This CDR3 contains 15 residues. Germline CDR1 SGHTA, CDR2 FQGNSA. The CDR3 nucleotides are TGTGCCAGCAGCCTATATGGGGAACAAGGACAGCCCCAGCATTTT. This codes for CASSLYGEQGQPQHF.

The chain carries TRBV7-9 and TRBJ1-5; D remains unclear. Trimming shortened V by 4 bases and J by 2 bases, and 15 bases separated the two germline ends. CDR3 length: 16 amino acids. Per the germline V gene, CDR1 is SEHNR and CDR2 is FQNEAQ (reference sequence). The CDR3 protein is CASSSGLSSGNQPQHF. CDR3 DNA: TGTGCCAGCAGCTCCGGACTCAGCTCGGGCAATCAGCCCCAGCATTTT.

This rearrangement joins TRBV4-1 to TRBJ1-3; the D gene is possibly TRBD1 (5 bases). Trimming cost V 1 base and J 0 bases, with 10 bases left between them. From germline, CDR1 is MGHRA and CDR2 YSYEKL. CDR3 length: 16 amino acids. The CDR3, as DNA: TGCGCCAGCAGCCAAGCTACAGGACTCTCTGGAAACACCATATATTTT. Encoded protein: CASSQATGLSGNTIYF.

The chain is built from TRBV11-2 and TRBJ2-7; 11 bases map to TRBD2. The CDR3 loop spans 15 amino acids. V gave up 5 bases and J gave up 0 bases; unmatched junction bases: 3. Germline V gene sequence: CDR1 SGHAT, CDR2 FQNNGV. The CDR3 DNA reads TGTGCCAGCAGCCAGACTAGCGGGATCTCCTACGAGCAGTACTTC. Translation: CASSQTSGISYEQYF.

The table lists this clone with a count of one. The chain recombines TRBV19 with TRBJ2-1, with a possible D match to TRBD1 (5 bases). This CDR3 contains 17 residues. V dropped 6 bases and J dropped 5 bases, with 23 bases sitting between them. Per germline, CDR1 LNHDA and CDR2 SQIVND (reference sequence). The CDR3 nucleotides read TGTGCCAGTAGCTCACTCAGTCAGAAGGGGCCCCACAATGAGCAGTTCTTC. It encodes CASSSLSQKGPHNEQFF.

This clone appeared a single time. The CDR3 DNA follows: TGTGCCAGCGTCCCCACCTTTGCAACTAATGAAAAACTGTTTTTT. Translated: CASVPTFATNEKLFF. The chain links TRBV6-6 to TRBJ1-4; no definite D call. The germline V gene encodes CDR1 MNHNY and CDR2 SVGAGI (reference sequence). CDR3 length: 15 amino acids. V was clipped by 8 bases and J by 0 bases, with 13 bases between them.

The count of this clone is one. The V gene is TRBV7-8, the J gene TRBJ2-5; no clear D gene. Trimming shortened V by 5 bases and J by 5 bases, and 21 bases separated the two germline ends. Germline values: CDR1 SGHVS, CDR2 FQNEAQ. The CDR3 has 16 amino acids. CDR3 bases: TGTGCCAGCAGCCCGTCCGGTCCCCAAGCGTACGAGACCCAGTACTTC. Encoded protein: CASSPSGPQAYETQYF.

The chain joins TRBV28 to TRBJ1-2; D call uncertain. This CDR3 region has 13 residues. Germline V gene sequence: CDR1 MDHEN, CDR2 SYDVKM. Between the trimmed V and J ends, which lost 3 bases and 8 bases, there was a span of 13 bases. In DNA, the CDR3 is TGTGCCAGCAGTTTCGGACGAGACGAGGGCTACACCTTC. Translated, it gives CASSFGRDEGYTF.

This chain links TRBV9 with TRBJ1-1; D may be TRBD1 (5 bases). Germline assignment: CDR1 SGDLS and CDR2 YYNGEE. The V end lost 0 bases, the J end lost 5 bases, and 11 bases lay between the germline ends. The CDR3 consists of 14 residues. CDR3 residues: CASSVDWGETEAFF. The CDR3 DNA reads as TGTGCCAGCAGCGTAGATTGGGGGGAAACTGAAGCTTTCTTT.

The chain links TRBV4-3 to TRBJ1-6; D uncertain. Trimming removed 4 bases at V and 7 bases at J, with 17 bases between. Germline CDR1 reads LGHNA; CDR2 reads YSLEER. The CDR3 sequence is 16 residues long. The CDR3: CASSRSTSPENSPLHF. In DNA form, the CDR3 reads TGCGCCAGCAGCCGTTCAACGTCTCCCGAAAATTCACCCCTCCACTTT.

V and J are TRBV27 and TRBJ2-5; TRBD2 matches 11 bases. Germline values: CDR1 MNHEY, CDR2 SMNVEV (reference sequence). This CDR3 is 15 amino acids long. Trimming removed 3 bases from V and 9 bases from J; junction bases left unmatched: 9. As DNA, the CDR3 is TGTGCCAGCAGTTTTGGCCTAGCGGGGGGTCCGCCCCAGTACTTC. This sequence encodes CASSFGLAGGPPQYF.

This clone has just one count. The CDR3 region is CATGTGTNSPLHF. The CDR3 bases are TGTGCCACCGGCACAGGAACTAATTCACCCCTCCACTTT. The chain employs TRBV6-1 and TRBJ1-6; a weak D match, TRBD1 (5 bases). The germline V and J ends were trimmed by 10 bases and 6 bases, with 13 bases remaining between them. The CDR3 is made up of 13 amino acids. From germline, CDR1 is MNHNS and CDR2 SASEGT.

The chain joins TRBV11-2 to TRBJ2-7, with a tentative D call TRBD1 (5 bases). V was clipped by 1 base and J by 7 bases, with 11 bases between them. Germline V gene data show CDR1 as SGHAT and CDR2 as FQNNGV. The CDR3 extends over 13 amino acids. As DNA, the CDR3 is TGTGCCAGCAGCTTAGTGACAGTCGGAGAGCAGTACTTC. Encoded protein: CASSLVTVGEQYF. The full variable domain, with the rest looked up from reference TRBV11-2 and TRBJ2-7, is EAGVAQSPRYKIIEKRQSVAFWCNPISGHATLYWYQQILGQGPKLLIQFQNNGVVDDSQLPKDRFSAERLKGVDSTLKIQPAKLEDSAVYLCASSLVTVGEQYFGPGTRLTVT.

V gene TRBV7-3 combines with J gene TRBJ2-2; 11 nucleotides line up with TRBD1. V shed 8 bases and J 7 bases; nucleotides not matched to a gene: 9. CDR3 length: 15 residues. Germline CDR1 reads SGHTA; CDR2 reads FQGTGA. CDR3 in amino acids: CASHPGTGGHGELFF. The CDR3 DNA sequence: TGTGCCAGCCATCCCGGGACAGGGGGTCACGGGGAGCTGTTTTTT.

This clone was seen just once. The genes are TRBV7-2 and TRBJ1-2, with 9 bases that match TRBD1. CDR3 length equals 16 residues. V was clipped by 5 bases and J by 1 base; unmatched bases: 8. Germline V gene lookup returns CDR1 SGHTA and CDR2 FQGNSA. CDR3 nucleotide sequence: TGTGCCAGCAGCCCTCTAACAGGGGGCATTAACTATGGCTACACCTTC. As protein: CASSPLTGGINYGYTF.

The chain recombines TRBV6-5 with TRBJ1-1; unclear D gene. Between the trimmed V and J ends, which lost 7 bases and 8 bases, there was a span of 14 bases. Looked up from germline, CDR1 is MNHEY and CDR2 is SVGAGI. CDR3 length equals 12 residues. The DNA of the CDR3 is TGTGCCAGCATTCGAGGTCCCGACGAAGCTTTCTTT. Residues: CASIRGPDEAFF.

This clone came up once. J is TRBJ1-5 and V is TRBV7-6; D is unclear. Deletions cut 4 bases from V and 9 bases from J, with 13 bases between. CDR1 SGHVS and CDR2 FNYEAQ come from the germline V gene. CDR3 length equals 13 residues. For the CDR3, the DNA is TGTGCCAGCAGCTCGGTTGGAGCAGGGCCCCAGCATTTT. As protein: CASSSVGAGPQHF.

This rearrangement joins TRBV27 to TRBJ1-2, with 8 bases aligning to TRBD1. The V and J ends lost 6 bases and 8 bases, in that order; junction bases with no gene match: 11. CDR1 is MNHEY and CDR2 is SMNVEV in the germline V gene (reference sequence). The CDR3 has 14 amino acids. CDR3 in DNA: TGTGCCAGCAGCCACATCCAGGGGGCGGACGGCTACACCTTC. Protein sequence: CASSHIQGADGYTF.

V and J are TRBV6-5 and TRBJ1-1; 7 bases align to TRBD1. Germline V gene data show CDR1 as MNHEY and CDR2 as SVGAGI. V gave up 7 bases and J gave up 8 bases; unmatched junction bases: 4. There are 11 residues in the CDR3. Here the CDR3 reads CASNDRAEAFF. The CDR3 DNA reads TGTGCCAGCAACGACAGGGCCGAAGCTTTCTTT.

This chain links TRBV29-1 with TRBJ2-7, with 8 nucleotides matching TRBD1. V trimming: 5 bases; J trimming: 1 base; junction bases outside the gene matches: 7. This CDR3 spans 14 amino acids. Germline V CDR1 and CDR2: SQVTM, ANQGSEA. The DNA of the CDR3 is TGCAGCGTTCCAAAGCGGACAGGGTCCTACGAGCAGTACTTC. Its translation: CSVPKRTGSYEQYF.

The CDR3 is CASSPQGTTEAFF. CDR3 DNA: TGCGCCAGCAGCCCCCAGGGTACGACTGAAGCTTTCTTT. The rearrangement links TRBV10-1 to TRBJ1-1; maybe TRBD1 (5 bases). CDR3 length equals 13 residues. Trimming pared 6 bases from V and 5 bases from J, leaving 13 bases between. Germline V gives CDR1 WNHNN, CDR2 SYGVQD (reference sequence).